Below are 28 T cell receptor beta chains sequenced from a single sample in a study of neurological immune-mediated disorders (dated by TCRdb to the late 2010s). The method was 5' RACE. Sequencing relied on an Illumina HiSeq 2500. TCRdb reanalyzed the raw reads on its own, using fastp at Q25 for trimming and MiXCR for clone calling, and kept in-frame beta chains. Each entry merges the rows of one CDR3 protein and shows their most common DNA and genes. This sample is represented by 50,000 to 80,000 distinct CDR3 sequences; less than 5.5% of them were singletons. Approximately 7% of the sample goes to the ten largest clones. Sample: PBMCs. These receptors all come from a man aged 25 to 40 with multiple sclerosis.

Ten or more counts support this clonotype. This chain joins TRBV20-1 and TRBJ1-1; 7 positions agree with TRBD1. The CDR3 is made up of 12 amino acids. CDR1 and CDR2 from the germline V gene are DFQATT and SNEGSKA (reference sequence). V lost 6 bases, J lost 1 base, and 2 bases stayed unmatched. The CDR3 DNA reads as TGCAGTGCGACAGGGCCGAACACTGAAGCTTTCTTT. It specifies CSATGPNTEAFF.

This clonotype was detected ten times or more. The chain uses TRBV12-3 or TRBV12-4 and TRBJ2-2; no definite D call. The V gene lost 6 bases and the J gene lost 0 bases, with 14 bases spanning the gap. The CDR3 loop spans 16 amino acids. The CDR3 loop reads CASSPHTVSNTGELFF. The CDR3 bases are TGTGCCAGCAGCCCCCACACCGTATCGAACACCGGGGAGCTGTTTTTT.

This clonotype showed up many times. V and J are TRBV12-3 or TRBV12-4 and TRBJ1-1; D is unclear. The ends were cut back, 6 bases at V and 2 bases at J, with 10 bases in the middle. The CDR3 consists of 13 residues. This chain's CDR3 is CASSLYQNTEAFF. The DNA for the CDR3 is TGTGCCAGCAGCCTATACCAAAACACTGAAGCTTTCTTT.

In its sample, this clonotype was seen many times. This chain joins TRBV7-8 and TRBJ1-5; no firm D call. V lost 5 bases to trimming and J lost 1 base, with 12 bases between them. Germline loops: CDR1 SGHVS, CDR2 FQNEAQ. This CDR3 has 15 residues. Here the CDR3 reads CASSPGVRSNQPQHF. CDR3 in DNA: TGTGCCAGCAGCCCCGGGGTGAGAAGCAATCAGCCCCAGCATTTT.

Many counts were recorded for this clonotype. The V gene is TRBV6-6, the J gene TRBJ2-7; TRBD2 matches at 10 bases. Germline lookup yields CDR1 MNHNY and CDR2 SVGAGI (reference sequence). Trimming removed 0 bases from V and 1 base from J; junction bases left unmatched: 9. The CDR3 loop spans 18 amino acids. This CDR3 is CASSYSKQASGRSYEQYF. The CDR3 nucleotides read TGTGCCAGCAGTTACTCGAAACAGGCTAGCGGGAGATCCTACGAGCAGTACTTC.

This clonotype was detected many times. At one of its ends the junction is not consistent with the germline gene, which may arise from a read error. The rearrangement joins TRBV12-3 or TRBV12-4 to TRBJ1-3; no reliable D call. The CDR3 runs 11 residues. CDR3 in amino acids: CASSSRSEADF. In nucleotides, the CDR3 is TGTGCCAGCAGTTCCCGATCGGAGGCGGATTTT.

This clonotype showed up many times. This chain uses TRBV6-2 or TRBV6-3 with TRBJ1-2, with TRBD1 matching over 7 bases. The J segment lost 8 bases and the V segment lost 7 bases, leaving 10 bases of the junction unmatched. The germline gives CDR1 MNHEY, CDR2 SVGEGT. This CDR3 spans 13 amino acids. Here the CDR3 DNA reads TGTGCCAGCAACCCACACAGGGGTCGAGGCTACACCTTC. Translating gives CASNPHRGRGYTF.

The chain joins TRBV20-1 to TRBJ2-3, with 10 nucleotides matching TRBD2. CDR1 DFQATT and CDR2 SNEGSKA come from the germline V gene (reference sequence). This CDR3 is built from 16 residues. The J segment lost 1 base and the V segment lost 6 bases, leaving 10 bases of the junction unmatched. In DNA, the CDR3 is TGCAGTGCGAGTAGATTTCTAGCGGGAGGCACAGATACGCAGTATTTT. Translated: CSASRFLAGGTDTQYF.

Only a few counts were recorded for this clonotype. J is TRBJ2-5 and V is TRBV5-1; no clear D. CDR1 and CDR2 from the germline V gene are SGHRS and YFSETQ. The CDR3 is 13 amino acids. The V gene lost 4 bases and the J gene lost 3 bases, with 10 bases spanning the gap. The CDR3 loop reads CASSHLGKETQYF. CDR3 in DNA: TGCGCCAGCAGCCATTTGGGCAAAGAGACCCAGTACTTC.

Many counts were recorded for this clonotype. The chain is built from TRBV12-3 or TRBV12-4 and TRBJ1-1; 9 bases are a match to TRBD1. The CDR3 has 15 amino acids. Trimming at V came to 6 bases and at J to 5 bases, leaving 10 bases not matched to a gene. CDR3 sequence (DNA): TGTGCCAGCAGGGACAGGGGCTTGGGGGGGACTGAAGCTTTCTTT. It is translated as CASRDRGLGGTEAFF.

The rearrangement joins TRBV4-1 to TRBJ1-1; D is unresolved. This CDR3 is 15 amino acids long. Germline V gene lookup returns CDR1 MGHRA and CDR2 YSYEKL. The V and J ends lost 4 bases and 1 base respectively, with 13 bases between them. CDR3 sequence: CASSPGSRQNTEAFF. Written as DNA, the CDR3 is TGCGCCAGCAGCCCCGGTAGCAGGCAGAACACTGAAGCTTTCTTT.

The sample holds a few counts of this clonotype. A junction boundary mismatches the germline segment, possibly from a read error. The chain uses TRBV12-3 or TRBV12-4 and TRBJ1-6; D is possibly TRBD1 (6 bases). The CDR3 runs to 16 residues. CDR3 nucleotide sequence: TGTGCCAGCACCTTAGGAGGGGGGCGCATTAATTCACCCCTCAACTTT. This translates into CASTLGGGRINSPLNF.

This clonotype occurred many times. The rearrangement uses TRBV5-1 and TRBJ2-4; D is unclear. The CDR3 totals 16 residues. Germline V lookup: CDR1 SGHRS, CDR2 YFSETQ. V was pared by 4 bases and J by 1 base, with 15 bases between. The CDR3 loop reads CASSPGPETAKNIQYF. The CDR3 nucleotides are TGCGCCAGCAGCCCCGGGCCAGAGACCGCCAAAAACATTCAGTACTTC.

In its sample, this clonotype was seen a few times. The chain recombines TRBV3-1 with TRBJ1-2; D uncertain. The CDR3 is made up of 12 amino acids. V was shortened by 2 bases and J by 7 bases, with 8 bases between the two germline ends. Germline V gene data show CDR1 as LGHDT and CDR2 as YNNKEL (reference sequence). Written as DNA, the CDR3 is TGTGCCAGCAGCCAATCAACGGTTGGCTACACCTTC. It codes for CASSQSTVGYTF.

V is TRBV18 and J is TRBJ1-1; D is ambiguous. Looked up from germline, CDR1 is KGHSH and CDR2 is LQKENI. CDR3 length equals 13 residues. V gave up 8 bases and J gave up 1 base, with 11 bases separating them. Here the CDR3 reads CASLGRRNTEAFF. The CDR3 DNA sequence: TGTGCCAGCCTTGGACGGAGGAACACTGAAGCTTTCTTT.

This clonotype was recorded at least ten times. This chain uses TRBV18 with TRBJ1-2, with no clear D. V dropped 0 bases and J dropped 1 base, with 3 bases sitting between them. Germline CDR1 and CDR2: KGHSH and LQKENI. This CDR3 contains 13 residues. CDR3 protein: CASSPPFNYGYTF. The CDR3 DNA follows: TGTGCCAGCTCACCACCGTTTAACTATGGCTACACCTTC.

V and J are TRBV20-1 and TRBJ2-1; no reliable D call. This CDR3 is 11 amino acids long. Germline V gives CDR1 DFQATT, CDR2 SNEGSKA (reference sequence). V lost 3 bases and J 3 bases, leaving 3 bases between the germline ends. The CDR3 sequence is CSASHYNEQFF. CDR3 DNA: TGCAGTGCTAGTCACTACAATGAGCAGTTCTTC.

This clonotype has at least ten counts. This chain joins TRBV3-1 and TRBJ1-2, with TRBD1 identical over 8 bases. Per the germline V gene, CDR1 is LGHDT and CDR2 is YNNKEL (reference sequence). After removal of 4 bases from V and 6 bases from J, the junction contained 10 bases not matched to a gene. This CDR3 has 15 residues. DNA of the CDR3: TGTGCCAGCAGCCCAAACGGACAGGGAAGGAATGGCTACACCTTC. Translating gives CASSPNGQGRNGYTF. The full variable domain, its missing parts supplied by reference TRBV3-1 and TRBJ1-2, is DTAVSQTPKYLVTQMGNDKSIKCEQNLGHDTMYWYKQDSKKFLKIMFSYNNKELIINETVPNRFSPKSPDKAHLNLHINSLELGDSAVYFCASSPNGQGRNGYTFGSGTRLTVV.

This clonotype was seen at least ten times. The chain carries TRBV20-1 and TRBJ2-7; D uncertain. Trimming stripped 2 bases from V and 2 bases from J, with 13 bases between. Germline V CDR1 and CDR2: DFQATT, SNEGSKA (reference sequence). This CDR3 comprises 14 residues. The CDR3 region has the DNA TGCAGTGCTAGACTCCCGGGCAGTCCCTACGAGCAGTACGTC. Translated, it gives CSARLPGSPYEQYV.

The genes are TRBV6-5 and TRBJ2-3; D uncertain. V gave up 5 bases and J gave up 6 bases, with 9 bases separating them. Looked up from germline, CDR1 is MNHEY and CDR2 is SVGAGI. The CDR3 has 12 amino acids. The CDR3 here is CASSPSSDTQYF. CDR3 in DNA: TGTGCCAGCAGTCCCTCATCTGATACGCAGTATTTT.

This clonotype was counted a few times. The CDR3 loop is CASSPQGGTDTQYF. CDR3 coding DNA: TGTGCCAGCAGCCCTCAGGGGGGCACAGATACGCAGTATTTT. The chain recombines TRBV7-6 with TRBJ2-3, with 7 bases identical to TRBD1. Losses at the gene ends were 5 bases for V and 1 base for J; bases not matched to a gene: 3. Per the germline V gene, CDR1 is SGHVS and CDR2 is FNYEAQ. There are 14 residues in the CDR3.

This chain uses TRBV30 with TRBJ2-1; TRBD1 aligns across 7 bases. J was trimmed by 7 bases and V by 7 bases; bases with no gene match: 13. CDR1 and CDR2 from the germline V gene are GTSNPN and SVGIG (reference sequence). The CDR3 totals 14 residues. Here the CDR3 DNA reads TGTGCCTTCCTAACCGTGACAGGGCGGAATGAGCAGTTCTTC. This encodes CAFLTVTGRNEQFF.

V usage is TRBV7-9 and J usage is TRBJ2-3, with TRBD2 matching 10 bases. CDR3 size: 15 residues. CDR1 and CDR2 (germline): SEHNR, FQNEAQ (reference sequence). The trim removed 5 bases at V and 0 bases at J, leaving 2 bases unmatched. The CDR3 protein is CASSHSGGSTDTQYF. CDR3 nucleotide sequence: TGTGCCAGCAGCCATAGCGGGGGGAGCACAGATACGCAGTATTTT.

This clonotype has ten or more counts. This chain uses TRBV15 with TRBJ1-1; no reliable D call. Germline V gives CDR1 LNHNV, CDR2 YYDKDF (reference sequence). The V and J ends lost 0 bases and 11 bases respectively, with 10 bases between them. This CDR3 contains 12 residues. This CDR3 reads CATSRDVDRAFF. The CDR3 nucleotides read TGTGCCACCAGCAGAGATGTCGATCGCGCTTTCTTT.

This clonotype was counted many times. The chain recombines TRBV5-1 with TRBJ2-7; tentative D call: TRBD1 (6 bases). There are 15 residues in the CDR3. The germline V gene has CDR1 SGHRS and CDR2 YFSETQ. Trimming took off 4 bases at V and 3 bases at J, with 17 bases between the two ends. The CDR3 coding sequence is TGCGCCAGCAGCGGTTCCGGGGACAAAGTCTACGAGCAGTACTTC. This translates into CASSGSGDKVYEQYF.

This clonotype was detected a few times. The CDR3: CATSRGSGGPYNEQFF. CDR3 bases: TGTGCCACCAGCAGAGGGAGCGGGGGCCCCTACAATGAGCAGTTCTTC. This chain uses TRBV15 with TRBJ2-1; 8 nucleotides line up with TRBD2. The CDR3 length is 16 residues. V lost 1 base to trimming and J lost 2 bases; unmatched junction nucleotides: 4. Germline CDR1 reads LNHNV; CDR2 reads YYDKDF (reference sequence).

This clonotype was counted at least ten times. The chain carries TRBV20-1 and TRBJ1-2; tentatively, D is TRBD1 (5 bases). This CDR3 spans 14 amino acids. CDR1 is DFQATT, CDR2 SNEGSKA, per germline (reference sequence). The ends were cut back, 6 bases at V and 3 bases at J, with 17 bases in the middle. The CDR3 DNA is TGCAGTGCGGTCAGGGCGACTACCTACTATGGCTACACCTTC. It yields the protein CSAVRATTYYGYTF.

This clonotype was seen ten or more times. The chain uses TRBV20-1 and TRBJ1-3; D may be TRBD1 (6 bases). CDR1 and CDR2 (germline): DFQATT, SNEGSKA (reference sequence). V lost 6 bases to trimming and J lost 3 bases, with 9 bases between them. CDR3 size: 12 residues. The CDR3 protein is CSARTVGNTIYF. CDR3 in DNA: TGCAGTGCCAGGACAGTTGGAAACACCATATATTTT.